This T cell receptor (beta chain) comes out of a study of blood T cell repertoires in COVID-19. Study background: Samples of COVID-19 (acute and convalescent) were obtained from the United States, Italy and Spain. Nucleic acid was either cDNA or gDNA, and it came from T cells, B-cell-depleted T cells, or PBMCs.

Per the original data handling: Amplification of reference gene primers provided the estimated nucleated cell counts. Data came from immunoSEQ multiplex PCR; TCRdb stores just in-frame clones and leaves some out. V, J and clone size are those of that table, while D and trimming were read from the DNA. The top ten clones hold 5.5% to 7.5% of a sample with tens of thousands of clones, 65% to 85% of them seen once. Germline assignment: CDR1 SGHVS and CDR2 FQNEAQ. With 3 bases clipped from V and 1 base from J, the junction kept 9 bases outside the gene matches. The length of the CDR3 is 16 residues. Many counts were recorded for this clone.

The origin of this receptor is a woman at least 80 years old with acute or convalescent COVID-19. The chain has TRBV7-8 and TRBJ2-7; TRBD2 matches 7 bases. Sequenced input: peripheral blood. CDR3 in DNA: TGTGCCAGCAGCTTGGTCTGGGGGGGAGATTCCTACGAGCAGTACTTC. Its protein product is CASSLVWGGDSYEQYF.